The source of this TCR beta chain is a study of T cell responses to AZD1222 COVID-19 vaccine. Sequenced by immunoSEQ multiplex PCR; TCRdb stores in-frame clones only, minus some. The profile shows more than 75,000 clones, roughly 90% of them singletons. V was cut by 10 bases and J by 7 bases, with 23 bases left in between. The CDR3 is made up of 15 amino acids. The V gene's germline CDR1 is MNHEY and CDR2 SVGAGI. Specimen: peripheral blood, collected 28 days after the second AZD1222 dose. The source of this sequence is an adult who received the AZD1222 COVID-19 vaccine. This chain links TRBV6-5 with TRBJ2-1, with D possibly matching TRBD1 (7 bases). CDR3: CAIGRGTASSNEQFF. The CDR3 DNA reads as TGTGCCATCGGTCGGGGGACAGCCTCCTCGAATGAGCAGTTCTTC.